The rows below give T cell receptor beta chains drawn from one sample of a study of control samples from healthy donors and cancer patients. Sequencing was performed with immunoSEQ multiplex PCR; in TCRdb, only in-frame clones are kept and a portion is missing. The sample has under 65,000 clones, around 87% seen once. The sample was PBMCs. These receptors were obtained from a woman aged 55-70 years with lung cancer. Each CDR3 is given with its conserved first and last residue. The D gene is left open where the match is weak.

TRBV15	NA	TRBJ2-5	CATSRDEGEETQYF	TGTGCCACCAGCAGAGATGAAGGGGAAGAGACCCAGTACTTC
TRBV5-1	NA	TRBJ1-2	CASSPGHLNYGYTF	TGCGCCAGCAGCCCTGGACACCTTAACTATGGCTACACCTTC
TRBV14	TRBD1	TRBJ2-7	CASSQQQGDEQYF	TGTGCCAGCAGCCAACAACAGGGGGACGAGCAGTACTTC
TRBV6-5	NA	TRBJ1-2	CASTDRPLSIYGYTF	TGTGCCAGCACCGACAGGCCGCTCTCTATCTATGGCTACACCTTC
TRBV5-1	NA	TRBJ2-2	CASSEGMNTGELFF	TGCGCCAGCAGCGAGGGGATGAACACCGGGGAGCTGTTTTTT
TRBV6-5	TRBD2	TRBJ2-5	CASAGTTETQYF	TGTGCCAGCGCCGGGACTACAGAGACCCAGTACTTC
TRBV5-4	NA	TRBJ2-1	CASGWRTDEQFF	TGTGCCAGCGGGTGGCGGACAGATGAGCAGTTCTTC
TRBV2	TRBD2	TRBJ2-7	CASSEAMGGRRGYEQYF	TGTGCCAGCAGTGAAGCTATGGGCGGGAGGAGGGGTTACGAGCAGTACTTC
TRBV28	NA	TRBJ1-3	CASSRIQGTSGNTIYF	TGTGCCAGCAGCCGCATACAGGGAACCTCTGGAAACACCATATATTTT
TRBV5-4	NA	TRBJ2-2	CASSLKDKAGELFF	TGTGCCAGCAGCCTAAAGGACAAGGCCGGGGAGCTGTTTTTT
TRBV21-1	NA	TRBJ2-7	CASSKRSYRSVLYEQYF	TGTGCCAGCAGCAAACGGTCCTACAGGTCGGTTCTCTACGAGCAGTACTTC
TRBV6-5	TRBD1	TRBJ2-2	CASTQTRGSTGELFF	TGTGCCAGCACCCAAACCAGGGGGTCCACCGGGGAGCTGTTTTTT
TRBV4-1	NA	TRBJ1-1	CASSQVSPPAGLGEAFF	TGCGCCAGCAGCCAAGTTTCCCCACCGGCCGGTTTAGGTGAAGCTTTCTTT
TRBV20-1	NA	TRBJ1-6	CSASNRYNSPLHF	TGCAGTGCTAGTAACCGGTACAATTCACCCCTCCACTTT
TRBV7-3	TRBD1	TRBJ1-2	CASSLTRQGESGYTF	TGTGCCAGCAGCTTAACGAGGCAGGGGGAAAGTGGCTACACCTTC
TRBV6-1	NA	TRBJ2-3	CASSESARTDTQYF	TGTGCCAGCAGTGAGAGCGCCCGCACAGATACGCAGTATTTT
TRBV7-2	NA	TRBJ2-1	CASSLVGLALSSYNEQFF	TGTGCCAGCAGCTTAGTTGGGCTAGCCTTGAGCTCCTACAATGAGCAGTTCTTC
TRBV30	TRBD1	TRBJ1-3	CALGQYSGNTIYF	TGTGCCTTGGGACAGTACTCTGGAAACACCATATATTTT